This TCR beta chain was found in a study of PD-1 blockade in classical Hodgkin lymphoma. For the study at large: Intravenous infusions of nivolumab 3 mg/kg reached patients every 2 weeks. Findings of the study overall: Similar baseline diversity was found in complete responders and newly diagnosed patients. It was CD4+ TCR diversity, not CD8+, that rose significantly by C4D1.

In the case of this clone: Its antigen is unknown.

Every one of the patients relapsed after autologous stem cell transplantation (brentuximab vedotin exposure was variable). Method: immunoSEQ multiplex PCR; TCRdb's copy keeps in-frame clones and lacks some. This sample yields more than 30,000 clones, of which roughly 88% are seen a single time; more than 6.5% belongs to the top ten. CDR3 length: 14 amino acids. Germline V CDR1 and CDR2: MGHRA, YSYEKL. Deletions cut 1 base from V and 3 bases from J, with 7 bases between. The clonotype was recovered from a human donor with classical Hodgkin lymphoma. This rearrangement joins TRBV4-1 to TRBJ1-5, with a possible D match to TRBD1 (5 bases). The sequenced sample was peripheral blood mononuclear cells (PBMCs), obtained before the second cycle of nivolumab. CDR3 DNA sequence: TGCGCCAGCAGCCAAGGACAGTCCAATCAGCCCCAGCATTTT. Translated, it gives CASSQGQSNQPQHF.